This entry lists 2 T cell receptor beta chains sequenced from one sample in a study of regulatory T cells in long-lasting Graves disease. The sample's time point: newly diagnosed GD, antithyroid drugs for less than 3 months. After RNA was extracted from PBMCs, the TCR library was made from it. CDR3 regions were amplified by Arm-PCR using iRepertoire HTBI primers to build TCR beta libraries. TCRdb reprocessed the multiplex PCR reads via MiXCR and lists one record per CDR3 protein. The repertoire includes roughly 400,000 distinct CDR3 sequences, 15% of them detected once, and over 7% sits in the top ten. Separately, the same data were catalogued under a study of T cells in Graves' hyperthyroidism and ophthalmopathy.

Here the sequenced sample was peripheral blood mononuclear cells (PBMCs), taken at new diagnosis, from a patient treated with antithyroid drugs. The source of these receptors is a woman aged 40 to 49 with Graves disease.

This clonotype was seen ten or more times. V and J are TRBV6-5 and TRBJ1-1, with D unclear. Germline loops: CDR1 MNHEY, CDR2 SVGAGI. V was shortened by 0 bases and J by 3 bases, with 11 bases between the two germline ends. The CDR3 extends over 15 amino acids. Here the CDR3 reads CASSYSSGGDTEAFF. CDR3 DNA: TGTGCCAGCAGTTACTCCAGTGGCGGGGACACTGAAGCTTTCTTT.

This clonotype was recorded at least ten times. This chain uses TRBV15 with TRBJ2-1, with TRBD2 identical over 9 bases. The CDR3 is 19 residues long. Germline V CDR1 and CDR2: LNHNV, YYDKDF (reference sequence). The ends lost 0 bases at V and 1 base at J; junction bases unmatched: 10. As DNA, the CDR3 is TGTGCCACCAGCAGAGACAACCCCGCTCTAGCGGGGTCCTACAATGAGCAGTTCTTC. It yields the protein CATSRDNPALAGSYNEQFF.